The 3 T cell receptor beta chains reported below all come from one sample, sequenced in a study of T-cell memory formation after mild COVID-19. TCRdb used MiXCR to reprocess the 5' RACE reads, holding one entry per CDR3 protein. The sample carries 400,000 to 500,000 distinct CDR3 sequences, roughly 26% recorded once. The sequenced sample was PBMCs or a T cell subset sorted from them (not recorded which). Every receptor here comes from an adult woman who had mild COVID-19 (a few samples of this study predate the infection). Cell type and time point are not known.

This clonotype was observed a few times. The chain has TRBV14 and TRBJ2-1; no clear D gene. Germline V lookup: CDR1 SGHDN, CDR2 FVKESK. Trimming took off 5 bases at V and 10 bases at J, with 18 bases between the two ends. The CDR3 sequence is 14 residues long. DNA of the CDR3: TGTGCCAGCAGCAAAAGACCCATAGACGGCGAGCAGTTCTTC. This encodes CASSKRPIDGEQFF.

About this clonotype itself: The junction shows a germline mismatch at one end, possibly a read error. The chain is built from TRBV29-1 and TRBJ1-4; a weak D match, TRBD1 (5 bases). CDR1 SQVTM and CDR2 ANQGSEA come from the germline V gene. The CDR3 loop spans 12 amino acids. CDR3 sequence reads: CSVGSGREKLVF. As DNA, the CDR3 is TGCAGCGTTGGTTCAGGGCGAGAAAAACTGGTTTTT.

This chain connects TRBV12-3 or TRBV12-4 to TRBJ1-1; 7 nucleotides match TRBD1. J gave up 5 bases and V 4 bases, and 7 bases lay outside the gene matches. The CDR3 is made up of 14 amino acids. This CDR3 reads CASSSTGEGTEAFF. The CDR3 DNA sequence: TGTGCCAGCAGTTCCACAGGGGAGGGAACTGAAGCTTTCTTT.